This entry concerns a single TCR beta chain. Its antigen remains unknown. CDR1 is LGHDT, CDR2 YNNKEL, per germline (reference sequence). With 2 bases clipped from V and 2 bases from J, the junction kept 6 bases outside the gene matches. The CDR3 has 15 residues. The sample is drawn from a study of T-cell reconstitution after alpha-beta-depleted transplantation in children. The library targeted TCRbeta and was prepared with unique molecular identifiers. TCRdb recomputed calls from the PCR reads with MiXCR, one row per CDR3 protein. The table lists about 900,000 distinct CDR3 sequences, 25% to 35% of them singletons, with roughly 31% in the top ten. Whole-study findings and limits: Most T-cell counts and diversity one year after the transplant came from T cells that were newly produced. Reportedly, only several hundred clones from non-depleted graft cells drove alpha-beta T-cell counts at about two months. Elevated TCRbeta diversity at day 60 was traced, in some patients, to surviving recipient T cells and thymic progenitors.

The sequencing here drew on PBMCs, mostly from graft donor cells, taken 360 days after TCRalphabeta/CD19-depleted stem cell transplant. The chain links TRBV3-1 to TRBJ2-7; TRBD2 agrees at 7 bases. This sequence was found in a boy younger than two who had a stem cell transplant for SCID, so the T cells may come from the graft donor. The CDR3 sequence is CASSQYHRGAYEQYF. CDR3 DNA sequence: TGTGCCAGCAGCCAATACCATCGGGGGGCCTACGAGCAGTACTTC.